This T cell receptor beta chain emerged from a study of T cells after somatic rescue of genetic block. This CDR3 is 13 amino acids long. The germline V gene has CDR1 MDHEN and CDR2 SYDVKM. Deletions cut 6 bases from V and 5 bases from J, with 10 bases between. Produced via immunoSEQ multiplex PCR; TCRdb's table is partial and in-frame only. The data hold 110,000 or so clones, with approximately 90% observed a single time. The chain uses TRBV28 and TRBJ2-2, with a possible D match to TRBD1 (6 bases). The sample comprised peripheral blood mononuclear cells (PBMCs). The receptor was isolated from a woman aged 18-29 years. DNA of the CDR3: TGTGCCAGCAGCCTCGGACAGACCGGGGAGCTGTTTTTT. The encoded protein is CASSLGQTGELFF.